A single sample is the source of the 19 T cell receptor beta chains below, sequenced in a study of blood T cells in healthy people across ages. The authors ran a second PCR of roughly 7 to 11 cycles using a sample-barcoded 5' primer and a J-beta primer mix. TCRdb fed the 5' RACE reads into MiXCR, producing one record per CDR3 protein. The repertoire has around 1.5 million distinct CDR3 sequences, roughly 32% of them found once; the top ten carry roughly 12%. Sample: blood. The origin of the receptors is a woman aged 25 to 45 in good health.

This clonotype was seen only a few times. The chain employs TRBV2 and TRBJ2-3; D call uncertain. CDR1 and CDR2 (germline): SNHLY, FYNNEI. CDR3 length: 13 residues. Deletions cut 6 bases from V and 1 base from J, with 8 bases between. The CDR3 DNA follows: TGTGCCAGCAGAAACCCGGGCACAGATACGCAGTATTTT. Protein product: CASRNPGTDTQYF.

As regards this clonotype: Its ends do not fully match the called genes, so a read error is possible. The V and J genes are TRBV6-2 or TRBV6-3 and TRBJ2-1; 12 bases align to TRBD1. Germline CDR1 is MNHEY and CDR2 is SVGEGT. The CDR3 runs 15 residues. CDR3 coding DNA: TGTGCCAGCAGCTCCGCCGGGACAGGGGGCAATGAGCGGTTCTTC. Protein product: CASSSAGTGGNERFF.

The V and J genes are TRBV7-9 and TRBJ2-3, with 9 bases that match TRBD2. Germline V gene sequence: CDR1 SEHNR, CDR2 FQNEAQ (reference sequence). There are 18 residues in the CDR3. The trim removed 3 bases at V and 3 bases at J, leaving 13 bases unmatched. The CDR3 is CASSFSKRGAPATDTQYF. CDR3 bases: TGTGCCAGCAGCTTTTCCAAGCGGGGGGCCCCAGCGACAGATACGCAGTATTTT.

This clonotype was seen a handful of times. The chain carries TRBV20-1 and TRBJ2-7, with 8 bases identical to TRBD2. This CDR3 is 12 amino acids long. J gave up 3 bases and V 6 bases, and 4 bases lay outside the gene matches. The germline V gene has CDR1 DFQATT and CDR2 SNEGSKA (reference sequence). The CDR3 sequence: CSAPGTSYEQYF. CDR3 coding DNA: TGCAGTGCACCTGGGACTAGCTACGAGCAGTACTTC.

This clonotype occurred once. The V call is TRBV3-1, the J call TRBJ2-1, with 8 positions matching TRBD2. CDR3 length: 15 amino acids. Germline CDR1 is LGHDT and CDR2 is YNNKEL (reference sequence). The V and J ends lost 3 bases and 5 bases, in that order; junction bases with no gene match: 6. CDR3: CASSQRGAIDNEQFF. CDR3 coding DNA: TGTGCCAGCAGCCAGCGGGGGGCGATCGACAATGAGCAGTTCTTC.

The V and J genes are TRBV6-5 and TRBJ2-7; 8 bases are a match to TRBD2. Germline CDR1 MNHEY, CDR2 SVGAGI. J gave up 2 bases and V 0 bases, and 3 bases lay outside the gene matches. CDR3 length equals 15 residues. The CDR3 coding sequence is TGTGCCAGCAGTTACTCGGAGCGGGGGCCCTACGAGCAGTACTTC. Protein product: CASSYSERGPYEQYF.

Many counts were recorded for this clonotype. V is TRBV5-1 and J is TRBJ1-1, with D possibly TRBD1 on 6 matching bases. Germline CDR1 and CDR2: SGHRS and YFSETQ. This CDR3 is 14 amino acids long. V was clipped by 4 bases and J by 4 bases, with 14 bases between them. CDR3 amino acids: CASSLGGGSTEAFF. CDR3 DNA: TGCGCCAGCAGCCTGGGGGGGGGCTCCACTGAAGCTTTCTTT.

The chain links TRBV28 to TRBJ1-4, with 7 bases that match TRBD1. Looked up from germline, CDR1 is MDHEN and CDR2 is SYDVKM. The CDR3 is 17 residues long. The J segment lost 5 bases and the V segment lost 5 bases, leaving 14 bases of the junction unmatched. CDR3 nucleotide sequence: TGTGCCAGCAGTCCCTCCGGATCGGGACAGATCAATGAAAAACTGTTTTTT. Its protein is CASSPSGSGQINEKLFF. Full variable domain (remainder filled in from reference TRBV28 and TRBJ1-4): DVKVTQSSRYLVKRTGEKVFLECVQDMDHENMFWYRQDPGLGLRLIYFSYDVKMKEKGDIPEGYSVSREKKERFSLILESASTNQTSMYLCASSPSGSGQINEKLFFGSGTQLSVL.

This clonotype has at least ten counts. The rearrangement links TRBV29-1 to TRBJ2-7; 9 bases line up with TRBD1. V lost 5 bases, J lost 1 base, and 6 bases stayed unmatched. Germline CDR1 SQVTM, CDR2 ANQGSEA. The length of the CDR3 is 14 residues. CDR3 sequence: CSVYTGGASYEQYF. Here the CDR3 DNA reads TGCAGCGTTTATACAGGGGGCGCATCCTACGAGCAGTACTTC.

The chain has TRBV4-1 and TRBJ1-6, with 11 bases that match TRBD1. Trimming removed 3 bases from V and 1 base from J; junction bases left unmatched: 2. This CDR3 has 17 amino acids. Per the germline V gene, CDR1 is MGHRA and CDR2 is YSYEKL. The CDR3 DNA is TGCGCCAGCAGCCAGGGACAGGGGGTGTCCTATAATTCACCCCTCCACTTT. Translation gives CASSQGQGVSYNSPLHF.

The V and J genes are TRBV28 and TRBJ1-1; D ambiguous. Trimming took 8 bases from V and 1 from J, leaving 14 bases between them. Germline V lookup: CDR1 MDHEN, CDR2 SYDVKM. This CDR3 comprises 14 residues. CDR3 amino acids: CASQPPNENTEAFF. The DNA for the CDR3 is TGTGCCAGCCAGCCCCCAAATGAGAACACTGAAGCTTTCTTT. The variable domain in full, with the rest retrieved from reference TRBV28 and TRBJ1-1, is DVKVTQSSRYLVKRTGEKVFLECVQDMDHENMFWYRQDPGLGLRLIYFSYDVKMKEKGDIPEGYSVSREKKERFSLILESASTNQTSMYLCASQPPNENTEAFFGQGTRLTVV.

V is TRBV5-5 and J is TRBJ2-3, with D perhaps TRBD2 (5 bases). This CDR3 region has 13 residues. Germline V lookup: CDR1 SGHKS, CDR2 YYEKEE (reference sequence). Trimming left V 8 bases short and J 2 bases short, with 12 bases between. The CDR3 protein is CASVGINTDTQYF. The CDR3 DNA sequence: TGTGCCAGTGTCGGGATCAACACAGATACGCAGTATTTT.

This clonotype was observed once. Germline and junction disagree at one end, which may indicate a read error. The chain links TRBV9 to TRBJ2-3; 7 bases fit TRBD1. CDR3 size: 15 residues. Germline V lookup: CDR1 SGDLS, CDR2 YYNGEE. The DNA for the CDR3 is TGTGCCAGCAGCGGACTGGGACAGAGCACAGGTACGCAGTATTTT. Translated, it gives CASSGLGQSTGTQYF.

This clonotype was found a few times. The J gene is TRBJ2-1, the V gene TRBV9; 7 nucleotides line up with TRBD2. With 0 bases clipped from V and 10 bases from J, the junction kept 4 bases outside the gene matches. CDR3 length: 13 amino acids. Germline loops: CDR1 SGDLS, CDR2 YYNGEE. In DNA form, the CDR3 reads TGTGCCAGCAGCGTAGTGAGGGAGGGAGAGCAGTTCTTC. It yields the protein CASSVVREGEQFF.

The chain carries TRBV14 and TRBJ2-2; a possible D gene is TRBD1 (6 bases). The CDR3 totals 13 residues. The germline V and J ends were trimmed by 4 bases and 9 bases, with 12 bases remaining between them. Germline CDR1 is SGHDN and CDR2 is FVKESK. This CDR3 reads CASSPTGNRELFF. The DNA of the CDR3 is TGTGCCAGCAGCCCAACAGGGAACAGGGAGCTGTTTTTT.

CDR3 protein: CASSLDLGPQHF. Written as DNA, the CDR3 is TGTGCCAGCAGCTTAGATCTGGGGCCCCAGCATTTT. This chain uses TRBV7-9 with TRBJ1-5; the D is unclear. Trimming took off 1 base at V and 9 bases at J, with 7 bases between the two ends. Germline V lookup: CDR1 SEHNR, CDR2 FQNEAQ (reference sequence). The CDR3 runs to 12 residues.

Regarding this clonotype: Possible read error: a much larger clone is one base away. The CDR3 bases are TGTGCCAGCAGGTCCCTGAACACCGGGGAGCTGTTTTTT. Amino acids: CASRSLNTGELFF. The chain employs TRBV6-1 and TRBJ2-2; D not certain. The V gene lost 6 bases and the J gene lost 1 base, with 6 bases spanning the gap. The germline V gene has CDR1 MNHNS and CDR2 SASEGT. This CDR3 is 13 amino acids long.

In its sample, this clonotype was seen a few times. This chain uses TRBV20-1 with TRBJ2-1, with 10 bases fitting TRBD2. With V trimmed by 0 bases and J by 2 bases, 10 bases remained unmatched. CDR1 DFQATT and CDR2 SNEGSKA come from the germline V gene (reference sequence). The CDR3 covers 18 residues. The CDR3 loop is CSAREKREGPLAYNEQFF. CDR3 nucleotides: TGCAGTGCTAGAGAGAAGCGGGAGGGCCCTCTAGCCTACAATGAGCAGTTCTTC.

J is TRBJ2-1 and V is TRBV7-6; D is unclear. This CDR3 comprises 18 residues. Germline assignment: CDR1 SGHVS and CDR2 FNYEAQ. Trimming cost V 3 bases and J 9 bases, with 27 bases left between them. The chain's CDR3 is CASSFRMATVVSLGEQFF. The CDR3, as DNA: TGTGCCAGCAGCTTTCGTATGGCGACCGTGGTCTCTCTAGGTGAGCAGTTCTTC.